This T cell receptor (beta chain) was obtained from a study of blood T cell repertoires in COVID-19. The wider study: Nucleic acid was either cDNA or gDNA, and it came from T cells, B-cell-depleted T cells, or PBMCs.

The study recruited people aged roughly 18 to 95 years across some 23 US areas. The CDR3 loop spans 14 amino acids. The V end lost 0 bases, the J end lost 1 base, and 7 bases lay between the germline ends. Germline CDR1 SGDLS, CDR2 YYNGEE. Data came from immunoSEQ multiplex PCR; TCRdb stores just in-frame clones and leaves some out. The data contain 400,000 or so clones, roughly 88% of them singletons. The sample comprised PBMCs or T cells enriched from blood (not recorded which). This chain uses TRBV9 with TRBJ1-1, with D hard to call. This clonotype originated in a man younger than 35 who had recovered from COVID-19. The CDR3 DNA is TGTGCCAGCAGCGTAGGAGTCACGAACACTGAAGCTTTCTTT. Translating it yields CASSVGVTNTEAFF.